The present T cell receptor beta chain was sequenced within a study of blood T cells in healthy people across ages. Study observations and caveats: With age, beta diversity per million T cells declined roughly linearly, significantly by over 35.

No fewer than 7 million PBMCs went into each sample. Points on this clonotype: Its matching antigen is unknown.

Trimming stripped 3 bases from V and 2 bases from J, with 13 bases between. The CDR3 is 14 amino acids. Germline V lookup: CDR1 DFQATT, CDR2 SNEGSKA (reference sequence). Next came a second PCR, run for about 7 to 12 cycles, which used a sample-barcoded 5' primer along with a J-beta primer mix. A template-switch adaptor with 12 random nucleotides tagged each cDNA molecule. CDR3-containing paired-end reads numbering at least 2.5 million came from each sample. A single record per CDR3 protein comes from TCRdb applying MiXCR to the 5' RACE reads. Among around 1,700,000 distinct CDR3 sequences, roughly 27% were seen once, and the ten largest hold 7.7%.

The chain joins TRBV20-1 to TRBJ2-5, with D tentatively TRBD2 (7 bases). The source material was blood. This receptor was taken from a woman aged 30 to 39 in good health. In nucleotides, the CDR3 is TGCAGTGCTAGTGGGGGAGGGGGACAAGAGACCCAGTACTTC. It codes for CSASGGGGQETQYF.